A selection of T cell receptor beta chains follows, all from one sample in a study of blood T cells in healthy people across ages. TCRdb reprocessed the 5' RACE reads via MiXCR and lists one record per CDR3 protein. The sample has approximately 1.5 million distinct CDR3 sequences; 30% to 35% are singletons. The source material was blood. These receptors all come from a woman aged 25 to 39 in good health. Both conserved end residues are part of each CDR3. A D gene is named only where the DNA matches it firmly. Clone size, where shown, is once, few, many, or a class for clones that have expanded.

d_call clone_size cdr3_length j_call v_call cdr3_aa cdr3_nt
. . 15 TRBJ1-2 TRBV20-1 CSAFPIGVGIYGYTF TGCAGTGCCTTCCCGATTGGGGTGGGAATCTATGGCTACACCTTC
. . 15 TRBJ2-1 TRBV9 CASSVELSGRNEQVF TGTGCCAGCAGCGTCGAGTTGAGCGGCCGTAATGAGCAGGTCTTC
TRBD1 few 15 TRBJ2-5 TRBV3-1 CASSPGQVTQETQYF TGTGCCAGCAGCCCGGGACAGGTGACCCAAGAGACCCAGTACTTC
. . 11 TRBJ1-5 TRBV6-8 CASTLTDPQHF TGTGCCAGCACCCTCACGGATCCCCAGCATTTT
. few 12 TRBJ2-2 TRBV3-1 CASSQPAGELFF TGTGCCAGCAGCCAGCCAGCGGGGGAGCTGTTTTTT
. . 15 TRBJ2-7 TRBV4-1 CAGSPVGVNPYEQYF TGCGCCGGCAGCCCTGTCGGGGTAAACCCCTACGAGCAGTACTTC
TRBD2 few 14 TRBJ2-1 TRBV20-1 CSLLGTSGGNEQFF TGCAGCCTCCTTGGGACTAGCGGGGGGAATGAGCAGTTCTTC
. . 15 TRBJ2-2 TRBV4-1 CASSQELTNTGELFF TGCGCCAGCAGCCAAGAACTGACGAACACCGGGGAGCTGTTTTTT
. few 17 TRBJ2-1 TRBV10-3 CAISESMVRATYNEQFF TGTGCCATCAGTGAGTCGATGGTTCGGGCGACCTACAATGAGCAGTTCTTC
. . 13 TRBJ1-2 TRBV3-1 CASSHRGTYGYTF TGTGCCAGCAGCCATAGAGGGACCTATGGCTACACCTTC
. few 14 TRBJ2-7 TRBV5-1 CASSGDQTTYEQYF TGCGCCAGCAGTGGAGATCAAACCACCTACGAGCAGTACTTC
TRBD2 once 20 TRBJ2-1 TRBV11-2 CASSLDLSRGWLAGGWEQFF TGTGCCAGCAGCTTAGATCTAAGTAGAGGGTGGCTAGCGGGGGGATGGGAGCAGTTCTTT
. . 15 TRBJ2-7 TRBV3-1 CASSQVETGPYEQYF TGTGCCAGCAGCCAAGTCGAGACAGGACCCTACGAGCAGTACTTC
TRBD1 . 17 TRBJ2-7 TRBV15 CATSRGIPGTGGHEQYF TGTGCCACCAGCAGAGGGATCCCCGGGACAGGGGGCCACGAGCAGTACTTC
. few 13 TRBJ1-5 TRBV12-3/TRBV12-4 CASSSRDSQPQHF TGTGCCAGCAGTTCGCGGGACTCTCAGCCCCAGCATTTT
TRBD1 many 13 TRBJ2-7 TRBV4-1 CASSRGQGGEQYF TGCGCCAGCAGCCGTGGACAGGGTGGTGAGCAGTACTTC
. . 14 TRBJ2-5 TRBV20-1 CSAREGRPPETQYF TGCAGTGCTAGAGAGGGCAGACCACCGGAGACCCAGTACTTC
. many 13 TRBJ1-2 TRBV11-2 CASSLEAAGGYTF TGTGCCAGCAGCTTAGAGGCAGCTGGAGGCTACACCTTC
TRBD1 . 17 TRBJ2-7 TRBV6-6 CASSYGMTGLISYEQYF TGTGCCAGCAGTTACGGCATGACAGGGTTGATATCCTACGAGCAGTACTTC
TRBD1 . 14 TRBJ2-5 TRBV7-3 CASSLFGTGTEQYF TGTGCCAGCAGCTTATTTGGGACAGGGACTGAGCAGTACTTC
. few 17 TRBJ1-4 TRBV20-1 CSAKGRKEGESNEKLFF TGCAGTGCTAAAGGAAGGAAGGAGGGGGAGAGTAATGAAAAACTGTTTTTT
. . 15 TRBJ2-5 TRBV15 CATRPPGREQETQYF TGTGCCACTCGACCCCCGGGACGGGAGCAAGAGACCCAGTACTTC
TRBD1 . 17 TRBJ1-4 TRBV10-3 CATSETGIFSSSEKLFF TGTGCCACCTCGGAGACAGGGATCTTTTCCTCGTCTGAAAAACTGTTTTTT
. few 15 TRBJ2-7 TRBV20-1 CSGSPTGASSYEQYF TGCAGTGGTAGCCCAACGGGGGCGAGCTCCTACGAGCAGTACTTC
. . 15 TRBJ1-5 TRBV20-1 CSARYEGPSVQPQHF TGCAGTGCTAGATACGAGGGCCCCTCAGTTCAGCCCCAGCATTTT